The 18 T cell receptor beta chains below were found in one sample sequenced in a study of cytomegalovirus exposure and HLA in healthy donors. Both 60 Vbeta primers and 13 Jbeta primers went into the PCR. Assay: immunoSEQ multiplex PCR; the TCRdb copy retains only in-frame clones and omits some. Here the sample spans 150,000 to 200,000 clones, around 80% being singletons. What was sequenced was PBMCs. These receptors were collected from a female donor in good health and CMV-seronegative.

The count of this clone is one. The rearrangement uses TRBV11-2 and TRBJ2-7, with D tentatively TRBD2 (6 bases). The length of the CDR3 is 14 residues. V lost 1 base and J lost 3, with 10 bases in between. Germline assignment: CDR1 SGHAT and CDR2 FQNNGV. CDR3 coding DNA: TGTGCCAGCAGCTTAGCACTAGCAGGCTACGAGCAGTACTTC. It yields the protein CASSLALAGYEQYF. Filled out from reference TRBV11-2 and TRBJ2-7, the complete variable domain reads EAGVAQSPRYKIIEKRQSVAFWCNPISGHATLYWYQQILGQGPKLLIQFQNNGVVDDSQLPKDRFSAERLKGVDSTLKIQPAKLEDSAVYLCASSLALAGYEQYFGPGTRLTVT.

This clone was observed a few times. V gene TRBV4-1 combines with J gene TRBJ1-2; TRBD1 is a possible D gene (5 bases). The CDR3 is 14 amino acids. Trimming took off 3 bases at V and 4 bases at J, with 12 bases between the two ends. Germline assignment: CDR1 MGHRA and CDR2 YSYEKL. CDR3 residues: CASSQSGTRYGYTF. Here the CDR3 DNA reads TGCGCCAGCAGCCAGTCCGGGACTCGCTATGGCTACACCTTC.

The chain employs TRBV5-6 and TRBJ1-1; no clear D. The germline V gene encodes CDR1 SGHDT and CDR2 YYEEEE. The CDR3 totals 14 residues. Trimming shortened V by 4 bases and J by 1 base, and 11 bases separated the two germline ends. CDR3 DNA sequence: TGTGCCAGCAGCCCCCGCGCAGGGAACACTGAAGCTTTCTTT. Amino acid sequence: CASSPRAGNTEAFF.

The chain recombines TRBV2 with TRBJ2-7; D gene unclear. The germline V gene has CDR1 SNHLY and CDR2 FYNNEI. This CDR3 spans 13 amino acids. Trimming shortened V by 7 bases and J by 1 base, and 11 bases separated the two germline ends. As DNA, the CDR3 is TGTGCCAGCAAGACATACGATTCCTACGAGCAGTACTTC. Protein sequence: CASKTYDSYEQYF.

The chain has TRBV25-1 and TRBJ2-5, with D perhaps matching TRBD1 (5 bases). The CDR3 extends over 14 amino acids. Trimming cost V 1 base and J 6 bases, with 12 bases left between them. The germline gives CDR1 MGHDK, CDR2 SYGVNS. CDR3 coding DNA: TGTGCCAGCAGTGAATCTAGGGGATGGAAGACCCAGTACTTC. This codes for CASSESRGWKTQYF.

The V call is TRBV18, the J call TRBJ2-5, with 13 bases matching TRBD2. CDR3 length equals 14 residues. CDR1 is KGHSH and CDR2 is LQKENI in the germline V gene. V gave up 3 bases and J gave up 5 bases; unmatched junction bases: 0. In DNA, the CDR3 is TGTGCCAGCTCACCGACTAGCGGGGGGGAGACCCAGTACTTC. It yields the protein CASSPTSGGETQYF.

V gene TRBV6-6 combines with J gene TRBJ2-7; 13 bases match TRBD2. V was pared by 5 bases and J by 7 bases, with 5 bases of the junction left unmatched. Germline loops: CDR1 MNHNY, CDR2 SVGAGI (reference sequence). This CDR3 has 14 amino acids. The chain's CDR3 is CASSRGLAGKEQYF. DNA of the CDR3: TGTGCCAGCAGTCGGGGACTAGCGGGAAAAGAGCAGTACTTC.

The chain joins TRBV7-9 to TRBJ2-5, with 14 bases matching TRBD2. Germline V gives CDR1 SEHNR, CDR2 FQNEAQ (reference sequence). The CDR3 length is 17 residues. V shed 5 bases, J shed 2 bases, and the junction held 7 bases outside the gene matches. CDR3 protein: CASSNTGTSGGQETQYF. The DNA for the CDR3 is TGTGCCAGCAGCAATACCGGGACTAGCGGGGGACAAGAGACCCAGTACTTC.

Turning to this clone: Other DNA sequences in the sample encode the same CDR3. V gene TRBV18 combines with J gene TRBJ2-5; maybe TRBD2 (6 bases). With 3 bases removed from V and 4 bases from J, the gap between germline ends came to 9 bases. From germline, CDR1 is KGHSH and CDR2 LQKENI. This CDR3 comprises 13 residues. The CDR3 reads CASSPPEGETQYF. CDR3 sequence (DNA): TGTGCCAGCTCACCCCCGGAGGGAGAGACCCAGTACTTC.

This rearrangement joins TRBV28 to TRBJ1-1, with D possibly being TRBD1 (5 bases). Trimming left V 7 bases short and J 4 bases short, with 16 bases between. Germline loops: CDR1 MDHEN, CDR2 SYDVKM. This CDR3 spans 14 amino acids. The chain's CDR3 is CASTGGAGGTEAFF. DNA for the CDR3: TGTGCCAGCACCGGTGGGGCGGGAGGCACTGAAGCTTTCTTT.

The J gene is TRBJ2-7, the V gene TRBV29-1, with 8 bases that match TRBD1. The germline CDR1 and CDR2 sequences are SQVTM and ANQGSEA. The V and J ends lost 1 base and 3 bases, in that order; junction bases with no gene match: 11. The CDR3 length is 16 residues. In nucleotides, the CDR3 is TGCAGCGTTGAAGGAATTCAGGGGGCCCGGTTCTACGAGCAGTACTTC. Amino acid sequence: CSVEGIQGARFYEQYF.

A word on this clone: Mismatch with germline at one junction end may stem from a read error. The J gene is TRBJ2-3, the V gene TRBV5-1; 10 nucleotides match TRBD1. This CDR3 contains 12 residues. Germline CDR1 reads SGHRS; CDR2 reads YFSETQ. The CDR3 bases are TGCGCCAGCAGCGCACCGGGACAGGGGTTCCATTTT. It translates to CASSAPGQGFHF.

The CDR3 spells CASSLERGDTQYF. In DNA form, the CDR3 reads TGTGCCAGCAGCTTGGAACGAGGAGATACGCAGTATTTT. The chain uses TRBV5-6 and TRBJ2-3, with unresolved D. CDR1 and CDR2 from the germline V gene are SGHDT and YYEEEE. This CDR3 is built from 13 residues. Trimming pared 0 bases from V and 5 bases from J, leaving 7 bases between.

The genes are TRBV20-1 and TRBJ2-5; D is undetermined. Trimming took off 6 bases at V and 3 bases at J, with 8 bases between the two ends. Germline V lookup: CDR1 DFQATT, CDR2 SNEGSKA (reference sequence). The CDR3 runs 11 residues. CDR3 in amino acids: CSANGEETQYF. The CDR3 DNA follows: TGCAGTGCAAACGGTGAAGAGACCCAGTACTTC.

The genes are TRBV7-2 and TRBJ1-5; D unclear. V lost 5 bases, J lost 4 bases, and 9 bases lay in between. CDR3 length: 13 residues. The V gene's germline CDR1 is SGHTA and CDR2 FQGNSA. Here the CDR3 reads CASSPSYNQPQHF. The CDR3 DNA is TGTGCCAGCAGCCCCTCTTATAATCAGCCCCAGCATTTT.

V is TRBV27 and J is TRBJ1-2, with TRBD1 matching over 7 bases. This CDR3 comprises 13 residues. The germline CDR1 and CDR2 sequences are MNHEY and SMNVEV (reference sequence). The V and J ends lost 6 bases and 6 bases, in that order; junction bases with no gene match: 7. The CDR3 DNA reads as TGTGCCAGCAGGCTACAGGGGTCAAATGGCTACACCTTC. It yields the protein CASRLQGSNGYTF.

This chain uses TRBV5-8 with TRBJ2-7; weak D call: TRBD2 (5 bases). Germline-derived CDR1 and CDR2 are SGHTS and YDEGEE. V lost 2 bases, J lost 4 bases, and 10 bases lay in between. The CDR3 is 13 amino acids. CDR3 protein: CASSFPGVYEQYF. The CDR3 DNA follows: TGTGCCAGCAGCTTTCCCGGGGTGTACGAGCAGTACTTC.

This clone appeared a few times. J is TRBJ2-1 and V is TRBV7-2; the D gene is possibly TRBD1 (5 bases). The CDR3 sequence is 13 residues long. Germline loops: CDR1 SGHTA, CDR2 FQGNSA. V lost 2 bases, J lost 9 bases, and 11 bases lay in between. In nucleotides, the CDR3 is TGTGCCAGCAGCTTAAGGGGAAGGGGTGAGCAGTTCTTC. Translating it yields CASSLRGRGEQFF.